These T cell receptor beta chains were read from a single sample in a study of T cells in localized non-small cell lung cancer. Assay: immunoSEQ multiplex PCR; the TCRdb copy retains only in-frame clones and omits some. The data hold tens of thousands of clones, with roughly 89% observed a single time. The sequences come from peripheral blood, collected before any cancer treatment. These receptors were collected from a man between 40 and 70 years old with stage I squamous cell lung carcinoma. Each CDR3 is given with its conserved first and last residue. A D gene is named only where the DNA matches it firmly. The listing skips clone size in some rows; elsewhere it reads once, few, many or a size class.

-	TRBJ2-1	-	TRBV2	CASSLLSGDYNEQFF	TGTGCCAGCAGTCTATTATCTGGGGACTACAATGAGCAGTTCTTC
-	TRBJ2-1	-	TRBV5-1	CASSLGGGSSYNEQFF	TGCGCCAGCAGCTTGGGCGGAGGAAGCTCCTACAATGAGCAGTTCTTC
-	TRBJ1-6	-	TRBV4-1	CASSSRGSYNSPLHF	TGCGCCAGCAGCTCTCGTGGCTCCTATAATTCACCCCTCCACTTT
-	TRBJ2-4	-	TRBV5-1	CASSADRLAKNIQYF	TGCGCCAGCAGCGCAGACAGATTAGCCAAAAACATTCAGTACTTC
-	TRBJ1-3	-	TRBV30	CAWSAHTMTESSGNTIYF	TGTGCCTGGAGTGCGCATACAATGACAGAGAGCTCTGGAAACACCATATATTTT
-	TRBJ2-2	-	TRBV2	CASSELPWGTGELFF	TGTGCCAGCAGTGAACTTCCGTGGGGGACCGGGGAGCTGTTTTTT
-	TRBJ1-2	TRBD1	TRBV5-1	CASSLAGTGEGYTF	TGCGCCAGCAGCTTGGCGGGGACAGGGGAAGGCTACACCTTC
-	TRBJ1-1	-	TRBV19	CASRPVDKILNTEAFF	TGTGCCAGTCGGCCGGTGGACAAGATTTTGAACACTGAAGCTTTCTTT
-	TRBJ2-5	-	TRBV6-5	CASSYSRDSSETQYF	TGTGCCAGCAGTTACTCAAGGGACTCTTCGGAGACCCAGTACTTC
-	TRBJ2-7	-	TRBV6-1	CASSVWSQTSYEQYF	TGTGCCAGCAGTGTGTGGAGTCAAACCTCCTACGAGCAGTACTTC
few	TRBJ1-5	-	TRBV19	CASSIQGHYSNQPQHF	TGTGCCAGTAGTATTCAGGGTCACTATAGCAATCAGCCCCAGCATTTT
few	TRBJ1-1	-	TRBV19	CASSIGRGNTEAFF	TGTGCCAGTAGTATTGGCAGGGGGAACACTGAAGCTTTCTTT